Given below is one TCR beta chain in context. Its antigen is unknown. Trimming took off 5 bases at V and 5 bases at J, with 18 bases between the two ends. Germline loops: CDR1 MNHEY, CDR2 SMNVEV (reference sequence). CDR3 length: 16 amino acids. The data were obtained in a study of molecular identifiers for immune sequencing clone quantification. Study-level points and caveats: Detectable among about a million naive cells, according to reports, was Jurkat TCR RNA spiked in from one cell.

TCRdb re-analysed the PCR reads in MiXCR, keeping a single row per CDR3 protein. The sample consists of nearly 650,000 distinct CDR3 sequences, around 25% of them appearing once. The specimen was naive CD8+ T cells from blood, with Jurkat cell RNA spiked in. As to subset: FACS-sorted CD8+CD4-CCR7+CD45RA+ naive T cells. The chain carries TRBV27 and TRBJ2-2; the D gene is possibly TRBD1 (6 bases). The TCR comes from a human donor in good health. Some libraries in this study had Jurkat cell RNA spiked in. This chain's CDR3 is CASSKQYNTGTGELFF. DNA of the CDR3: TGTGCCAGCAGTAAACAATATAACACAGGGACCGGGGAGCTGTTTTTT.